These 5 T cell receptor beta chains share one sample of origin, sequenced in a study of shared clonotypes between healthy human individuals. Sequenced by immunoSEQ multiplex PCR; TCRdb stores in-frame clones only, minus some. The sample holds around 690,000 clones; about 90% are singletons and the top ten take about 34%. Sequencing was performed on memory CD8+ T cells from PBMCs. Regarding subset: CD45RO+ cells pooled with CCR7-negative TemRA cells. Receptors were obtained from a man aged 18 to 35 in good health. Some clones in this sample may be carry-over from other donors' samples.

The chain joins TRBV30 to TRBJ2-1, with unresolved D. Between the trimmed V and J ends, which lost 0 bases and 6 bases, there was a span of 6 bases. The CDR3 runs to 12 residues. The germline V gene has CDR1 GTSNPN and CDR2 SVGIG (reference sequence). The CDR3 is CAWSVEVNEQFF. CDR3 coding DNA: TGTGCCTGGAGTGTTGAGGTCAATGAGCAGTTCTTC.

The chain uses TRBV6-5 and TRBJ2-7; D assignment may be TRBD1 or TRBD2 (6 bases each). V was pared by 5 bases and J by 5 bases, with 16 bases between. CDR1 MNHEY and CDR2 SVGAGI come from the germline V gene. There are 14 residues in the CDR3. DNA of the CDR3: TGTGCCAGCAGTCCACTAAGGGGGGCCGACGAGCAGTACTTC. This translates into CASSPLRGADEQYF.

The chain combines TRBV25-1 with TRBJ1-3; no definite D call. The germline gives CDR1 MGHDK, CDR2 SYGVNS. CDR3 length: 15 residues. V lost 1 base, J lost 0 bases, and 7 bases lay in between. DNA for the CDR3: TGTGCCAGCAGTGAATCTTGGGGCTCTGGAAACACCATATATTTT. Protein product: CASSESWGSGNTIYF. The full variable domain, completed using reference TRBV25-1 and TRBJ1-3, is EADIYQTPRYLVIGTGKKITLECSQTMGHDKMYWYQQDPGMELHLIHYSYGVNSTEKGDLSSESTVSRIRTEHFPLTLESARPSHTSQYLCASSESWGSGNTIYFGEGSWLTVV.

This clone was found a few times. The rearrangement links TRBV15 to TRBJ2-1; 12 positions match TRBD2. Germline lookup yields CDR1 LNHNV and CDR2 YYDKDF (reference sequence). This CDR3 has 15 amino acids. Losses at the gene ends were 2 bases for V and 8 bases for J; bases not matched to a gene: 4. The CDR3 region is CATSRPTSGSDEQFF. The CDR3 nucleotides read TGTGCCACCAGCAGACCGACTAGCGGGAGTGATGAGCAGTTCTTC.

The chain recombines TRBV7-8 with TRBJ2-7, with TRBD1 identical over 7 bases. Germline loops: CDR1 SGHVS, CDR2 FQNEAQ. This CDR3 spans 15 amino acids. With V trimmed by 6 bases and J by 3 bases, 11 bases remained unmatched. CDR3 in amino acids: CASSETQGRIYEQYF. The CDR3 DNA reads TGTGCCAGCAGTGAAACACAGGGGAGAATCTACGAGCAGTACTTC.